Following are 15 T cell receptor beta chains from one sample sequenced in a study of chemoradiotherapy in HPV16-positive cancers. Method: immunoSEQ multiplex PCR; TCRdb's copy keeps in-frame clones and lacks some. This table holds 9,500 to 15,000 clones, 70% to 90% found once. The sequencing here drew on blood, taken from a patient who underwent chemoradiotherapy. The receptors were sampled from a human donor with HPV-associated anogenital cancer.

The chain combines TRBV5-6 with TRBJ1-5; 8 positions agree with TRBD1. V was clipped by 2 bases and J by 6 bases; unmatched bases: 4. CDR3 length: 14 amino acids. Germline V gives CDR1 SGHDT, CDR2 YYEEEE. The CDR3 sequence is CASSFSGGVQPQHF. The CDR3 DNA reads TGTGCCAGCAGCTTCTCAGGGGGCGTTCAGCCCCAGCATTTT.

The chain has TRBV29-1 and TRBJ2-7; 7 bases are shared with TRBD1. The CDR3 spans 15 residues. The germline gives CDR1 SQVTM, CDR2 ANQGSEA. V gave up 6 bases and J gave up 5 bases; unmatched junction bases: 16. CDR3 DNA: TGCAGCGTGGGACAGTTGGGTCAGCCCTTTGACGAGCAGTACTTC. Translation gives CSVGQLGQPFDEQYF.

This clone was picked up one time. The gene calls are TRBV18 and TRBJ1-1; D is undetermined. This CDR3 has 14 amino acids. Germline CDR1 reads KGHSH; CDR2 reads LQKENI. Trimming removed 3 bases from V and 2 bases from J, with 10 bases in between. The DNA of the CDR3 is TGTGCCAGCTCACCTCGGAACAAAAACACTGAAGCTTTCTTT. It encodes CASSPRNKNTEAFF.

V usage is TRBV30 and J usage is TRBJ2-3; D not resolved. V was trimmed by 6 bases and J by 2 bases, leaving 9 bases between them. Germline V CDR1 and CDR2: GTSNPN, SVGIG (reference sequence). The CDR3 extends over 12 amino acids. The CDR3 DNA follows: TGTGCCTGCGGCGTGGTCACAGATACGCAGTATTTT. Encoded protein: CACGVVTDTQYF.

The V and J genes are TRBV2 and TRBJ1-1, with a tentative D call TRBD1 (5 bases). V lost 4 bases, J lost 6 bases, and 12 bases lay in between. In germline, CDR1 is SNHLY, CDR2 FYNNEI. The CDR3 consists of 13 residues. CDR3 DNA sequence: TGTGCCAGCAGTGCTCCTGTGGGGGCTGAAGCTTTCTTT. Translated, it gives CASSAPVGAEAFF.

V gene TRBV27 combines with J gene TRBJ1-3; D gene unclear. Between the trimmed V and J ends, which lost 3 bases and 0 bases, there was a span of 15 bases. The CDR3 consists of 17 residues. Germline CDR1 MNHEY, CDR2 SMNVEV (reference sequence). CDR3: CASSLRGALVSGNTIYF. The CDR3 bases are TGTGCCAGCAGTTTGAGAGGAGCCCTCGTCTCTGGAAACACCATATATTTT.

The CDR3 region has the DNA TGTGCCTGGAGTGTCCTCCCGACGGTAAACTCTGGAAACACCATATATTTT. Its protein is CAWSVLPTVNSGNTIYF. The chain uses TRBV30 and TRBJ1-3; D call uncertain. V was trimmed by 0 bases and J by 0 bases, leaving 15 bases between them. This CDR3 comprises 17 residues. CDR1 and CDR2 (germline): GTSNPN, SVGIG (reference sequence).

The chain links TRBV16 to TRBJ1-4, with D uncertain. Germline V lookup: CDR1 KGHSY, CDR2 FQNENV. Deletions cut 5 bases from V and 8 bases from J, with 18 bases between. CDR3 size: 15 residues. CDR3 amino acids: CASSKSGSQGEKLFF. Written as DNA, the CDR3 is TGTGCCAGCAGCAAGTCAGGCAGCCAAGGGGAAAAACTGTTTTTT. The entire variable domain, with the rest obtained from reference TRBV16 and TRBJ1-4, is as follows: GEEVAQTPKHLVRGEGQKAKLYCAPIKGHSYVFWYQQVLKNEFKFLISFQNENVFDETGMPKERFSAKCLPNSPCSLEIQATKLEDSAVYFCASSKSGSQGEKLFFGSGTQLSVL.

This chain uses TRBV6-1 with TRBJ1-5, with 7 positions matching TRBD1. The CDR3 has 14 amino acids. Germline V gives CDR1 MNHNS, CDR2 SASEGT. Trimming at V came to 6 bases and at J to 4 bases, leaving 6 bases not matched to a gene. CDR3 sequence: CASSGGQTNQPQHF. In DNA form, the CDR3 reads TGTGCCAGCAGCGGGGGACAGACAAATCAGCCCCAGCATTTT.

The CDR3 region has the DNA TGTGCCAGTACCGAGACAGCTAACTATGGCTACACCTTC. This encodes CASTETANYGYTF. J is TRBJ1-2 and V is TRBV19; a possible D gene is TRBD1 (5 bases). Trimming removed 7 bases at V and 0 bases at J, with 9 bases between. This CDR3 is built from 13 residues. Per the germline V gene, CDR1 is LNHDA and CDR2 is SQIVND (reference sequence).

The chain has TRBV29-1 and TRBJ1-1; D is unresolved. The germline V gene has CDR1 SQVTM and CDR2 ANQGSEA. The length of the CDR3 is 13 residues. The V end was cut by 4 bases, the J end by 0 bases, with 9 bases between. CDR3 protein: CSVGGAMNTEAFF. DNA of the CDR3: TGCAGCGTTGGTGGTGCAATGAACACTGAAGCTTTCTTT.

The V and J genes are TRBV11-3 and TRBJ1-1; no definite D call. Germline values: CDR1 SGHNT, CDR2 YENEEA. With 0 bases removed from V and 0 bases from J, the gap between germline ends came to 14 bases. This CDR3 spans 17 amino acids. The CDR3 region has the DNA TGTGCCAGCAGCTTAGATGAGCGGGTATTCATGAACACTGAAGCTTTCTTT. Residues: CASSLDERVFMNTEAFF.

This chain links TRBV11-2 with TRBJ2-3; no firm D call. CDR3 size: 15 residues. Germline loops: CDR1 SGHAT, CDR2 FQNNGV. V lost 2 bases and J 0 bases, leaving 9 bases between the germline ends. CDR3 protein: CASSLRVTSTDTQYF. CDR3 DNA sequence: TGTGCCAGCAGCTTACGGGTTACTAGCACAGATACGCAGTATTTT.

The sample holds one count of this clone. The chain couples TRBV7-9 to TRBJ2-2; D might be TRBD1 (6 bases). Trimming pared 0 bases from V and 4 bases from J, leaving 18 bases between. CDR1 and CDR2 (germline): SEHNR, FQNEAQ (reference sequence). This CDR3 spans 18 amino acids. The CDR3 coding sequence is TGTGCCAGCAGCTTAGCCCGGACAGCCCCGACGGGCACCGGGGAGCTGTTTTTT. This encodes CASSLARTAPTGTGELFF.

The chain employs TRBV9 and TRBJ2-5; 8 nucleotides agree with TRBD1. Germline loops: CDR1 SGDLS, CDR2 YYNGEE. Trimming removed 0 bases from V and 2 bases from J; junction bases left unmatched: 6. The CDR3 covers 16 residues. The CDR3 here is CASSVGGRGRQETQYF. The CDR3 DNA follows: TGTGCCAGCAGCGTAGGCGGCAGGGGGCGGCAAGAGACCCAGTACTTC.